Shown below are 17 T cell receptor beta chains from a single sample sequenced in a study of response to subunit inactivated influenza vaccine. TCRdb redid the calling of the RT-PCR reads with MiXCR, one entry per CDR3 protein. The profile shows some 850,000 distinct CDR3 sequences, around 18% of them singletons. The specimen was PBMCs from blood, collected more than 4 days after vaccination. These receptor sequences come from a man in his fifties or sixties who received an inactivated influenza vaccine.

The sample holds many counts of this clonotype. The chain joins TRBV5-1 to TRBJ2-1; no clear D gene. V gave up 0 bases and J gave up 1 base, with 8 bases separating them. The germline CDR1 and CDR2 sequences are SGHRS and YFSETQ. The CDR3 is 15 residues long. This CDR3 reads CASSLAVGSYNEQFF. The DNA for the CDR3 is TGCGCCAGCAGCTTGGCGGTAGGGTCCTACAATGAGCAGTTCTTC.

Many counts were recorded for this clonotype. The rearrangement uses TRBV12-3 or TRBV12-4 and TRBJ2-7, with TRBD2 identical over 10 bases. The V gene end was trimmed by 10 bases and the J gene end by 6 bases; junction bases not matched to a gene: 12. The CDR3 spans 14 residues. CDR3 bases: TGTGCCACCCGATTAGAGGCTAGCGGGGGCGAGCAGTACTTC. It yields the protein CATRLEASGGEQYF.

The V and J genes are TRBV7-9 and TRBJ2-3; D uncertain. The CDR3 has 12 residues. CDR1 is SEHNR, CDR2 FQNEAQ, per germline (reference sequence). V was shortened by 6 bases and J by 2 bases, with 6 bases between the two germline ends. The CDR3 DNA reads TGTGCCAGCAGTACGGCCACAGATACGCAGTATTTT. This gives the protein CASSTATDTQYF.

The table lists this clonotype with a few counts. The chain has TRBV5-6 and TRBJ1-1; D gene uncertain. The V end lost 2 bases, the J end lost 4 bases, and 9 bases lay between the germline ends. CDR1 is SGHDT and CDR2 is YYEEEE in the germline V gene. CDR3 length: 13 amino acids. CDR3 in amino acids: CASSLGRTTEAFF. The CDR3 DNA reads as TGTGCCAGCAGCTTAGGAAGAACCACTGAAGCTTTCTTT.

This clonotype was counted a few times. This chain uses TRBV15 with TRBJ1-4, with D unclear. CDR3 length equals 15 residues. CDR1 and CDR2 from the germline V gene are LNHNV and YYDKDF (reference sequence). The V end was cut by 3 bases, the J end by 8 bases, with 16 bases between. The CDR3 reads CATSSENSYHEKLFF. DNA for the CDR3: TGTGCCACCAGCAGCGAGAACAGTTACCACGAAAAACTGTTTTTT.

This clonotype was seen at least ten times. This chain links TRBV20-1 with TRBJ1-2; D not certain. The CDR3 is made up of 16 amino acids. Trimming shortened V by 0 bases and J by 5 bases, and 19 bases separated the two germline ends. Germline lookup yields CDR1 DFQATT and CDR2 SNEGSKA (reference sequence). The CDR3 sequence is CSARDFLSLTLYGYTF. In nucleotides, the CDR3 is TGCAGTGCTAGAGATTTTCTCTCCCTGACGCTGTATGGCTACACCTTC.

V usage is TRBV15 and J usage is TRBJ2-5; 8 positions agree with TRBD2. J gave up 5 bases and V 0 bases, and 5 bases lay outside the gene matches. This CDR3 has 15 residues. Per germline, CDR1 LNHNV and CDR2 YYDKDF (reference sequence). CDR3 nucleotides: TGTGCCACCAGCAGAGATAGGCCTAGCGGGGAGACCCAGTACTTC. Translated, it gives CATSRDRPSGETQYF.

This clonotype has more than one count but fewer than ten. This chain uses TRBV12-3 or TRBV12-4 with TRBJ2-7, with D perhaps TRBD2 (6 bases). The length of the CDR3 is 12 residues. The germline V and J ends were trimmed by 4 bases and 5 bases, with 9 bases remaining between them. The CDR3 here is CASSSEGHEQYF. In nucleotides, the CDR3 is TGTGCCAGCAGTTCGGAGGGGCACGAGCAGTACTTC.

V usage is TRBV11-2 and J usage is TRBJ2-2, with D tentatively TRBD1 (6 bases). CDR1 is SGHAT, CDR2 FQNNGV, per germline. Between the trimmed V and J ends, which lost 2 bases and 0 bases, there was a span of 13 bases. This CDR3 is 17 amino acids long. CDR3 nucleotide sequence: TGTGCCAGCAGCTTATCGGGACACCTGACGAACACCGGGGAGCTGTTTTTT. Translation: CASSLSGHLTNTGELFF.

This clonotype was seen a single time. This chain links TRBV7-9 with TRBJ2-2, with D perhaps matching TRBD2 (6 bases). Looked up from germline, CDR1 is SEHNR and CDR2 is FQNEAQ (reference sequence). Trimming left V 8 bases short and J 0 bases short, with 16 bases between. The CDR3 has 16 amino acids. The CDR3 sequence is CASGQLGLSNTGELFF. Written as DNA, the CDR3 is TGTGCCAGCGGCCAACTGGGACTTTCGAACACCGGGGAGCTGTTTTTT.

The V gene is TRBV6-1, the J gene TRBJ2-7, with TRBD2 matching over 8 bases. The ends lost 6 bases at V and 0 bases at J; junction bases unmatched: 7. CDR1 is MNHNS, CDR2 SASEGT, per germline. The CDR3 length is 15 residues. The CDR3 protein is CASRVAGTSSYEQYF. The CDR3 DNA follows: TGTGCCAGCAGGGTAGCGGGAACGAGCTCCTACGAGCAGTACTTC.

J is TRBJ2-1 and V is TRBV6-2 or TRBV6-3, with D possibly TRBD2 on 6 matching bases. V was trimmed by 8 bases and J by 6 bases, leaving 23 bases between them. Per the germline V gene, CDR1 is MNHEY and CDR2 is SVGEGT. The CDR3 covers 16 residues. This CDR3 reads CASADRGLARSNEQFF. CDR3 coding DNA: TGTGCCAGCGCCGACCGGGGGTTAGCGCGATCCAATGAGCAGTTCTTC.

The CDR3 protein is CASKRDSYSGNTIYF. CDR3 bases: TGTGCCAGCAAGCGGGACAGCTACTCTGGAAACACCATATATTTT. The V call is TRBV12-3 or TRBV12-4, the J call TRBJ1-3; 7 nucleotides match TRBD1. J gave up 0 bases and V 7 bases, and 6 bases lay outside the gene matches. The CDR3 consists of 15 residues.

The V gene is TRBV6-5, the J gene TRBJ2-1; D is perhaps TRBD1 (6 bases). The germline gives CDR1 MNHEY, CDR2 SVGAGI. Trimming shortened V by 2 bases and J by 2 bases, and 10 bases separated the two germline ends. The CDR3 is 15 residues long. The CDR3 here is CASSYTGQAYNEQFF. In nucleotides, the CDR3 is TGTGCCAGCAGTTACACAGGGCAGGCCTACAATGAGCAGTTCTTC.

The table lists this clonotype with a few counts. The gene calls are TRBV12-3 or TRBV12-4 and TRBJ2-2; weak D call: TRBD1 (5 bases). V gave up 7 bases and J gave up 4 bases, with 13 bases separating them. This CDR3 comprises 14 residues. The CDR3 protein is CASTKTEFTGELFF. The DNA for the CDR3 is TGTGCCAGCACTAAGACAGAGTTCACCGGGGAGCTGTTTTTT.

This clonotype has only one observation. This chain uses TRBV6-2 or TRBV6-3 with TRBJ2-7; a weak D match, TRBD2 (6 bases). This CDR3 has 14 amino acids. Trimming took off 5 bases at V and 6 bases at J, with 17 bases between the two ends. The germline gives CDR1 MNHEY, CDR2 SVGEGT. The CDR3 spells CASSVRLGPGEQYF. The CDR3, as DNA: TGTGCCAGCAGTGTCAGACTAGGTCCTGGCGAGCAGTACTTC.

V is TRBV20-1 and J is TRBJ1-1, with D tentatively TRBD1 (5 bases). The CDR3 runs to 14 residues. The V end was cut by 3 bases, the J end by 6 bases, with 17 bases between. Germline assignment: CDR1 DFQATT and CDR2 SNEGSKA (reference sequence). The CDR3 protein is CSAREGSWGAEAFF. The DNA of the CDR3 is TGCAGTGCTAGGGAGGGGTCTTGGGGGGCTGAAGCTTTCTTT.